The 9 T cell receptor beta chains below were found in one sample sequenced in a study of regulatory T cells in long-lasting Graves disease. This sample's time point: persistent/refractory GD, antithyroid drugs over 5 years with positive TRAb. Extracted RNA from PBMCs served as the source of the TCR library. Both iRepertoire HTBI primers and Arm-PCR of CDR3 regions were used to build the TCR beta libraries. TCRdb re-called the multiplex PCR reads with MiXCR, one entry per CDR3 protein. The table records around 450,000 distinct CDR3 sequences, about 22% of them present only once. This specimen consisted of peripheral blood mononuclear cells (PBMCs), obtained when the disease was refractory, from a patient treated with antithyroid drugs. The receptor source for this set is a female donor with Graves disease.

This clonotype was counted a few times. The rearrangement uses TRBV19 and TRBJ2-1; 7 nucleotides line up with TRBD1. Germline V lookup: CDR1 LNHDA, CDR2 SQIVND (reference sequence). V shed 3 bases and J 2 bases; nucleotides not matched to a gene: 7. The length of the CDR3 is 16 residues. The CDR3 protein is CASSIDRAGTYNEQFF. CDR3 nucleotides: TGTGCCAGTAGTATCGACAGGGCAGGCACCTACAATGAGCAGTTCTTC.

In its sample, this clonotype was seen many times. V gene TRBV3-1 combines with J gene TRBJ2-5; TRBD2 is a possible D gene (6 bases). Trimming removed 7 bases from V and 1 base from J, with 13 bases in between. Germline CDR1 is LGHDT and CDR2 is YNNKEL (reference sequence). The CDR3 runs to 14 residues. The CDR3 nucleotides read TGTGCCAGCACAAGCGGGCTCCTCCAAGAGACCCAGTACTTC. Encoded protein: CASTSGLLQETQYF.

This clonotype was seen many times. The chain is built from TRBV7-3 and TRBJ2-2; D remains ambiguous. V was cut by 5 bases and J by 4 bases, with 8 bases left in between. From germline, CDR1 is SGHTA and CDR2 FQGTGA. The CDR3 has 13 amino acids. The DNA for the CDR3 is TGTGCCAGCAGCCCCGCCCGCACCGGGGAGCTGTTTTTT. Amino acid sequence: CASSPARTGELFF.

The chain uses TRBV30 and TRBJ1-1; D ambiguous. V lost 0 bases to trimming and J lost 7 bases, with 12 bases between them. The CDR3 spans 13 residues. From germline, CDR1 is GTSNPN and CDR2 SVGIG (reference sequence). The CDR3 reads CAWSVNGEGEAFF. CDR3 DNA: TGTGCCTGGAGTGTTAATGGTGAGGGTGAAGCTTTCTTT.

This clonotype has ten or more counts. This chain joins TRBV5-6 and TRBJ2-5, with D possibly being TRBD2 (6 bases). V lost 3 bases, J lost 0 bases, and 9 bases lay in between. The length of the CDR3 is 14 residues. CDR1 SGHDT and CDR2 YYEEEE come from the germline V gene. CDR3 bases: TGTGCCAGCAGCTGGAGCGGGTACCAAGAGACCCAGTACTTC. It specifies CASSWSGYQETQYF.

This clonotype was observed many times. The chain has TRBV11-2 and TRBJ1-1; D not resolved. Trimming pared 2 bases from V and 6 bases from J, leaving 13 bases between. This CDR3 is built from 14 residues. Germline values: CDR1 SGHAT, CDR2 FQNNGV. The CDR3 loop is CASSLIQGVAEAFF. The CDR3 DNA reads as TGTGCCAGCAGCTTAATCCAAGGCGTCGCTGAAGCTTTCTTT.

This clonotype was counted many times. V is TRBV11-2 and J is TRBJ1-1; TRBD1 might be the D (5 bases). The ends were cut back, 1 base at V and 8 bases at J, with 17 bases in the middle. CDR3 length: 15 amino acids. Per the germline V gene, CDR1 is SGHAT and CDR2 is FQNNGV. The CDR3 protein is CASSLGRGEEGEAFF. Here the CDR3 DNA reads TGTGCCAGCAGCTTAGGAAGAGGAGAGGAGGGGGAAGCTTTCTTT.

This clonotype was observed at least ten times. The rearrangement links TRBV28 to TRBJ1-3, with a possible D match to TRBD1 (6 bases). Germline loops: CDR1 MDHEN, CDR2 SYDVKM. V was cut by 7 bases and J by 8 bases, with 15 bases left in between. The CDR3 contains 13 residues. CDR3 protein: CASTASGGHTIYF. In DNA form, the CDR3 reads TGTGCCAGCACCGCTTCTGGGGGGCACACCATATATTTT.

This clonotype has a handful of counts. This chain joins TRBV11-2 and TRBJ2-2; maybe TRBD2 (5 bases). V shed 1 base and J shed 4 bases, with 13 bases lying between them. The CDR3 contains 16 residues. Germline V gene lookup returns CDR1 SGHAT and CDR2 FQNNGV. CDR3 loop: CASSLGATAGTGELFF. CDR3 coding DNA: TGTGCCAGCAGCTTAGGGGCCACCGCGGGCACCGGGGAGCTGTTTTTT.